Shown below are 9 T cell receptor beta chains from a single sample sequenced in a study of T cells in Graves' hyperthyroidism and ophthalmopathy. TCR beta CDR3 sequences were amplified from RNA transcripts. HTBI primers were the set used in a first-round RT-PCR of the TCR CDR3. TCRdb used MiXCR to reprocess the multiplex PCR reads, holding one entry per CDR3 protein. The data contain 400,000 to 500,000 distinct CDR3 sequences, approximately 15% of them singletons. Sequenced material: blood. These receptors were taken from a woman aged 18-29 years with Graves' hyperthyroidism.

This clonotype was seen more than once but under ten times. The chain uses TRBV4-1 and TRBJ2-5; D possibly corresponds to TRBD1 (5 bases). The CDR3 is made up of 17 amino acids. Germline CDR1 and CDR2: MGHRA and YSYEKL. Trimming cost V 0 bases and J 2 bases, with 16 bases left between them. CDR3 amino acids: CASSQDRAGSNQETQYF. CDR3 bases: TGCGCCAGCAGCCAAGATCGGGCAGGGTCTAATCAAGAGACCCAGTACTTC.

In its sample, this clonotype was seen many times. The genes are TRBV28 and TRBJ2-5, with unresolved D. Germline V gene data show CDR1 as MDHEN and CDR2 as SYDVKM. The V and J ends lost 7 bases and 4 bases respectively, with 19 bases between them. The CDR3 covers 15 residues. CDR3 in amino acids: CASTPTGLVRETQYF. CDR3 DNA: TGTGCCAGCACCCCGACCGGCCTCGTCCGAGAGACCCAGTACTTC.

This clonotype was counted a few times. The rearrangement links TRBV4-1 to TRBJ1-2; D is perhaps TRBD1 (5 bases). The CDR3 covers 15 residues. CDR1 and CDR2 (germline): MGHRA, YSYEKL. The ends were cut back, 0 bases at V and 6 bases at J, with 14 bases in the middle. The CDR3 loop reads CASSQDTNRLDGYTF. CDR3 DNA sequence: TGCGCCAGCAGCCAAGATACGAACAGGCTCGATGGCTACACCTTC.

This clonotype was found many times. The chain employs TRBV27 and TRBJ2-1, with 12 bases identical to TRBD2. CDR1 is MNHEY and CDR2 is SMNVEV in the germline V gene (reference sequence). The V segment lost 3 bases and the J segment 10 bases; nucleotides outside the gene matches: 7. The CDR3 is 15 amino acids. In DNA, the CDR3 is TGTGCCAGCAGTTTTGCTAGCGGGAGGGCCATGGAGCAGTTCTTC. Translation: CASSFASGRAMEQFF.

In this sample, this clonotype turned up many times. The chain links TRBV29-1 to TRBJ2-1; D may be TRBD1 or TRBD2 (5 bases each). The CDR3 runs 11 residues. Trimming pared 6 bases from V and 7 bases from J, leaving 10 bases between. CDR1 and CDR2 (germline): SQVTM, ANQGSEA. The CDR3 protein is CSVGTANEQFF. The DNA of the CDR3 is TGCAGCGTAGGGACGGCAAATGAGCAGTTCTTC.

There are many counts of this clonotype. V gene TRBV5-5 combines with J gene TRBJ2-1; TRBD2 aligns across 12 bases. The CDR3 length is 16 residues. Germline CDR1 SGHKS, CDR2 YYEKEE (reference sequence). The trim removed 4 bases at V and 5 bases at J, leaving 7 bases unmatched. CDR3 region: CASSTRTSGTHNEQFF. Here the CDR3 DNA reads TGTGCCAGCAGCACCCGGACTAGCGGGACCCACAATGAGCAGTTCTTC. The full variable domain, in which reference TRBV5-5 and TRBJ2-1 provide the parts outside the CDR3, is DAGVTQSPTHLIKTRGQQVTLRCSPISGHKSVSWYQQVLGQGPQFIFQYYEKEERGRGNFPDRFSARQFPNYSSELNVNALLLGDSALYLCASSTRTSGTHNEQFFGPGTRLTVL.

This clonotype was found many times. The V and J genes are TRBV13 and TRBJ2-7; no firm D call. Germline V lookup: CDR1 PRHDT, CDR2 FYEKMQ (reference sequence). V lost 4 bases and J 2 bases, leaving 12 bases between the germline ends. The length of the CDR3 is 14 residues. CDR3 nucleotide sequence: TGTGCCAGCAGCTCCCCAGGTGAAGCCTACGAGCAGTACTTC. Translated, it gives CASSSPGEAYEQYF.

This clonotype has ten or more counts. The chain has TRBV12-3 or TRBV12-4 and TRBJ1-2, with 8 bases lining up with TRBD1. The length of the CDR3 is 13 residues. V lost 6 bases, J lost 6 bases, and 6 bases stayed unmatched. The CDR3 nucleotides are TGTGCCAGCAGCGGACAGGGAAGCAATGGCTACACCTTC. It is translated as CASSGQGSNGYTF.

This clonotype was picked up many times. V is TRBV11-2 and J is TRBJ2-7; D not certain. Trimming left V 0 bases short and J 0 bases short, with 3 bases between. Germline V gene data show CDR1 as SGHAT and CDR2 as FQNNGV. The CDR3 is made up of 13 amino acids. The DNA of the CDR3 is TGTGCCAGCAGCTTAGAAATCTCCTACGAGCAGTACGTC. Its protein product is CASSLEISYEQYV.